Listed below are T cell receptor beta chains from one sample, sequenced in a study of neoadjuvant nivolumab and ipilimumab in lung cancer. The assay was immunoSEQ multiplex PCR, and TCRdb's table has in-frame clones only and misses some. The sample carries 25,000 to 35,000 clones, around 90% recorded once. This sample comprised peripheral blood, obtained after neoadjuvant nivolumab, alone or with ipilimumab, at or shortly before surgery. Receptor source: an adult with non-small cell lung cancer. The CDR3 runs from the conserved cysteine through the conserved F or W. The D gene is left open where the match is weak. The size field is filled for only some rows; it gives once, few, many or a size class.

CDR3 protein: CASSYLGDTEAFF; CDR3 DNA: TGTGCCAGCAGTTACTTAGGGGACACTGAAGCTTTCTTT; clone size: NA; V gene: TRBV6-6; D gene: NA; J gene: TRBJ1-1; CDR3 length: 13
CDR3 protein: CASRTSSIAGELFF; CDR3 DNA: TGTGCCAGCAGAACTAGCTCGATCGCCGGGGAGCTGTTTTTT; clone size: NA; V gene: TRBV27; D gene: NA; J gene: TRBJ2-2; CDR3 length: 14
CDR3 protein: CASSFDRDHEQYF; CDR3 DNA: TGTGCCAGCAGCTTCGACAGGGACCACGAGCAGTACTTC; clone size: once; V gene: TRBV7-9; D gene: TRBD1; J gene: TRBJ2-7; CDR3 length: 13
CDR3 protein: CASSLLGQGERDGYTF; CDR3 DNA: TGCGCCAGCAGCCTATTAGGACAGGGGGAACGGGATGGCTACACCTTC; clone size: NA; V gene: TRBV5-1; D gene: TRBD1; J gene: TRBJ1-2; CDR3 length: 16
CDR3 protein: CASSPGAGGPSADTQYF; CDR3 DNA: TGTGCCAGCTCCCCAGGAGCGGGAGGGCCTTCTGCAGATACGCAGTATTTT; clone size: once; V gene: TRBV18; D gene: TRBD2; J gene: TRBJ2-3; CDR3 length: 17
CDR3 protein: CASRSQGAVVGELFF; CDR3 DNA: TGTGCCAGCAGAAGTCAGGGGGCGGTTGTCGGGGAGCTGTTTTTT; clone size: NA; V gene: TRBV6-1; D gene: TRBD1; J gene: TRBJ2-2; CDR3 length: 15
CDR3 protein: CASSLGTGGGEKLFF; CDR3 DNA: TGTGCCAGCAGCTTAGGGACAGGGGGCGGAGAAAAACTGTTTTTT; clone size: NA; V gene: TRBV13; D gene: TRBD1; J gene: TRBJ1-4; CDR3 length: 15
CDR3 protein: CASGPGLTDTQYF; CDR3 DNA: TGTGCCAGCGGACCCGGGCTTACAGATACGCAGTATTTT; clone size: NA; V gene: TRBV5-6; D gene: NA; J gene: TRBJ2-3; CDR3 length: 13
CDR3 protein: CALSPRRTGLNQPQHF; CDR3 DNA: TGTGCCTTATCCCCCCGCCGAACAGGGCTCAATCAGCCCCAGCATTTT; clone size: NA; V gene: TRBV28; D gene: NA; J gene: TRBJ1-5; CDR3 length: 16
CDR3 protein: CASSVGQGANTGELFF; CDR3 DNA: TGCGCCAGCAGCGTCGGACAGGGGGCGAACACCGGGGAGCTGTTTTTT; clone size: NA; V gene: TRBV5-1; D gene: TRBD1; J gene: TRBJ2-2; CDR3 length: 16
CDR3 protein: CASRNTGRPGEKLFF; CDR3 DNA: TGTGCCAGCCGCAACACGGGCAGGCCTGGTGAAAAACTGTTTTTT; clone size: once; V gene: TRBV6-1; D gene: NA; J gene: TRBJ1-4; CDR3 length: 15
CDR3 protein: CASSPGGNQPQHF; CDR3 DNA: TGTGCCAGCTCACCAGGGGGCAATCAGCCCCAGCATTTT; clone size: few; V gene: TRBV18; D gene: NA; J gene: TRBJ1-5; CDR3 length: 13
CDR3 protein: CASSVVAGADTQYF; CDR3 DNA: TGTGCCAGCAGTGTGGTGGCGGGAGCAGATACGCAGTATTTT; clone size: NA; V gene: TRBV2; D gene: TRBD2; J gene: TRBJ2-3; CDR3 length: 14
CDR3 protein: CASSPGISDTQYF; CDR3 DNA: TGTGCCAGCTCACCGGGGATATCGGATACGCAGTATTTT; clone size: NA; V gene: TRBV18; D gene: NA; J gene: TRBJ2-3; CDR3 length: 13
CDR3 protein: CASSVQGQSSGANVLTF; CDR3 DNA: TGTGCCAGTAGTGTTCAGGGTCAAAGCTCTGGGGCCAACGTCCTGACTTTC; clone size: NA; V gene: TRBV19; D gene: NA; J gene: TRBJ2-6; CDR3 length: 17
CDR3 protein: CSVKRGSEQYF; CDR3 DNA: TGCAGCGTCAAACGGGGATCCGAGCAGTACTTC; clone size: NA; V gene: TRBV29-1; D gene: NA; J gene: TRBJ2-7; CDR3 length: 11
CDR3 protein: CASSDRTASQETQYF; CDR3 DNA: TGTGCCAGCAGCGATCGGACTGCGTCCCAAGAGACCCAGTACTTC; clone size: NA; V gene: TRBV13; D gene: NA; J gene: TRBJ2-5; CDR3 length: 15
CDR3 protein: CASEFSSGETQYF; CDR3 DNA: TGCGCCAGCGAGTTCTCTAGCGGTGAGACCCAGTACTTC; clone size: NA; V gene: TRBV5-1; D gene: TRBD2; J gene: TRBJ2-5; CDR3 length: 13
CDR3 protein: CASSLGGAGNTEAFF; CDR3 DNA: TGCGCCAGCAGCTTGGGAGGGGCGGGGAACACTGAAGCTTTCTTT; clone size: once; V gene: TRBV5-1; D gene: NA; J gene: TRBJ1-1; CDR3 length: 15
CDR3 protein: CASSLASGAYNEQFF; CDR3 DNA: TGTGCCAGCAGCTTAGCTAGCGGTGCCTACAATGAGCAGTTCTTC; clone size: NA; V gene: TRBV7-2; D gene: NA; J gene: TRBJ2-1; CDR3 length: 15
CDR3 protein: CASSQDRGEYGYTF; CDR3 DNA: TGCGCCAGCAGCCAGGACAGGGGGGAATATGGCTACACCTTC; clone size: once; V gene: TRBV4-1; D gene: TRBD1; J gene: TRBJ1-2; CDR3 length: 14
CDR3 protein: CASSFPQTAETQYF; CDR3 DNA: TGTGCCAGCAGCTTCCCGCAAACGGCGGAGACCCAGTACTTC; clone size: NA; V gene: TRBV11-2; D gene: NA; J gene: TRBJ2-5; CDR3 length: 14
CDR3 protein: CASSLDGGTYNEQFF; CDR3 DNA: TGTGCCAGCAGCTTAGACGGGGGAACCTACAATGAGCAGTTCTTC; clone size: NA; V gene: TRBV7-2; D gene: NA; J gene: TRBJ2-1; CDR3 length: 15
CDR3 protein: CASSPLKGANTGELFF; CDR3 DNA: TGTGCCAGCTCACCACTTAAGGGCGCGAACACCGGGGAGCTGTTTTTT; clone size: NA; V gene: TRBV18; D gene: NA; J gene: TRBJ2-2; CDR3 length: 16
CDR3 protein: CASSLSRGREKLFF; CDR3 DNA: TGTGCCAGCAGTTTATCGCGGGGGCGGGAAAAACTGTTTTTT; clone size: NA; V gene: TRBV27; D gene: NA; J gene: TRBJ1-4; CDR3 length: 14
CDR3 protein: CASSLVVGGGEVYF; CDR3 DNA: TGTGCCAGCAGCTTAGTGGTTGGGGGGGGAGAGGTGTACTTC; clone size: NA; V gene: TRBV7-8; D gene: TRBD2; J gene: TRBJ2-7; CDR3 length: 14